The 29 T cell receptor beta chains presented below share a single source sample, sequenced in a study of T cells in Graves' hyperthyroidism and ophthalmopathy. TCR beta CDR3 region amplification was performed from RNA transcripts. Researchers ran a first-round RT-PCR on the TCR CDR3 using the HTBI primer set. TCRdb recomputed calls from the multiplex PCR reads with MiXCR, one row per CDR3 protein. The sample lists more than 350,000 distinct CDR3 sequences, roughly 15% occurring once. Source material: blood. All receptors come from an older woman with Graves' ophthalmopathy.

This clonotype was detected ten times or more. The J gene is TRBJ2-1, the V gene TRBV7-3; TRBD2 aligns across 14 bases. The CDR3 length is 16 residues. Germline V CDR1 and CDR2: SGHTA, FQGTGA. Trimming removed 5 bases from V and 8 bases from J; junction bases left unmatched: 8. The CDR3 DNA reads as TGTGCCAGCAGCCTCGGGGGGACTAGCGGGAGCGATGAGCAGTTCTTC. The encoded protein is CASSLGGTSGSDEQFF.

This clonotype was recorded at least ten times. V and J are TRBV11-2 and TRBJ2-2; 8 bases map to TRBD1. V shed 6 bases, J shed 7 bases, and the junction held 10 bases outside the gene matches. The CDR3 spans 15 residues. Germline V lookup: CDR1 SGHAT, CDR2 FQNNGV. The CDR3 DNA follows: TGTGCCAGCAGTCAAGTCGAACAGGGGGTCGGGGAGCTGTTTTTT. Translated: CASSQVEQGVGELFF. Full variable domain (missing parts from reference TRBV11-2 and TRBJ2-2): EAGVAQSPRYKIIEKRQSVAFWCNPISGHATLYWYQQILGQGPKLLIQFQNNGVVDDSQLPKDRFSAERLKGVDSTLKIQPAKLEDSAVYLCASSQVEQGVGELFFGEGSRLTVL.

The chain recombines TRBV7-3 with TRBJ1-1, with 7 bases aligning to TRBD1. The J segment lost 3 bases and the V segment lost 5 bases, leaving 9 bases of the junction unmatched. Germline CDR1 SGHTA, CDR2 FQGTGA. CDR3 length: 15 amino acids. Here the CDR3 reads CASSAYSGTDTEAFF. The CDR3 coding sequence is TGTGCCAGCAGCGCATACTCCGGGACAGACACTGAAGCTTTCTTT.

This chain connects TRBV9 to TRBJ2-2; 13 nucleotides line up with TRBD2. The CDR3 has 19 residues. Germline lookup yields CDR1 SGDLS and CDR2 YYNGEE. V was clipped by 4 bases and J by 0 bases; unmatched bases: 9. CDR3: CASSRLGTSGNANTGELFF. The DNA of the CDR3 is TGTGCCAGCAGCAGACTCGGGACTAGCGGGAACGCGAACACCGGGGAGCTGTTTTTT. The whole variable domain, remainder taken from reference TRBV9 and TRBJ2-2, is DSGVTQTPKHLITATGQRVTLRCSPRSGDLSVYWYQQSLDQGLQFLIQYYNGEERAKGNILERFSAQQFPDLHSELNLSSLELGDSALYFCASSRLGTSGNANTGELFFGEGSRLTVL.

Remarks on this clonotype: Just one base apart from a much larger clone, this may be a read error. The V call is TRBV5-1, the J call TRBJ2-7; 8 positions agree with TRBD1. Germline-derived CDR1 and CDR2 are SGHRS and YFSETQ. This CDR3 has 13 residues. The CDR3 nucleotides read TGCACCAGCACGCAGGGGGCTTTGGACGAGCAGTACTTC. It translates to CTSTQGALDEQYF.

This clonotype has a handful of counts. The chain employs TRBV12-3 or TRBV12-4 and TRBJ1-4; D possibly corresponds to TRBD1 (6 bases). Between the trimmed V and J ends, which lost 5 bases and 6 bases, there was a span of 10 bases. CDR3 length: 13 amino acids. The CDR3 sequence is CASSESGDEKLFF. CDR3 bases: TGTGCCAGCAGTGAGTCAGGGGATGAAAAACTGTTTTTT.

This clonotype was observed at least ten times. The J gene is TRBJ1-1, the V gene TRBV5-1, with a weak D call TRBD1 (5 bases). From germline, CDR1 is SGHRS and CDR2 YFSETQ. Trimming took 0 bases from V and 10 from J, leaving 16 bases between them. CDR3 length: 14 amino acids. The CDR3 region has the DNA TGCGCCAGCAGCTTGGGGACGGGGGAGTTCGGAGCTTTCTTT. It codes for CASSLGTGEFGAFF.

This clonotype was detected ten times or more. The J gene is TRBJ2-1, the V gene TRBV7-9; 7 bases fit TRBD1. This CDR3 is built from 14 residues. Trimming removed 6 bases from V and 5 bases from J; junction bases left unmatched: 7. Germline-derived CDR1 and CDR2 are SEHNR and FQNEAQ (reference sequence). The CDR3 here is CASRSGTANNEQFF. The DNA of the CDR3 is TGTGCCAGCAGATCCGGGACAGCAAACAATGAGCAGTTCTTC.

This chain joins TRBV5-1 and TRBJ2-1; 10 nucleotides align to TRBD1. V lost 3 bases, J lost 3 bases, and 6 bases stayed unmatched. Looked up from germline, CDR1 is SGHRS and CDR2 is YFSETQ. The CDR3 consists of 16 residues. The CDR3 here is CASSSTGTGVYNEQFF. The CDR3 DNA reads as TGCGCCAGCAGCTCCACCGGGACAGGGGTCTACAATGAGCAGTTCTTC.

V usage is TRBV7-3 and J usage is TRBJ2-7; maybe TRBD1 (6 bases). Trimming cost V 5 bases and J 2 bases, with 13 bases left between them. The CDR3 totals 14 residues. Germline V gene data show CDR1 as SGHTA and CDR2 as FQGTGA. The CDR3 bases are TGTGCCAGCAGCATCGACAGGACCCCCTACGAGCAGTACTTC. Its protein product is CASSIDRTPYEQYF.

This clonotype was observed at least ten times. At one boundary the junction diverges from the germline segment, which might be a read error. The CDR3 loop is CASTPTWSPRITSTDTQYF. The CDR3 DNA reads as TGTGCCAGCACTCCTACGTGGAGCCCAAGGATTACTAGCACAGATACACAGTATTTT. The genes are TRBV11-2 and TRBJ2-3, with TRBD2 as a possible D gene (6 bases). From germline, CDR1 is SGHAT and CDR2 FQNNGV. The CDR3 runs 19 residues. Looking up the rest from reference TRBV11-2 and TRBJ2-3 gives the full variable domain: EAGVAQSPRYKIIEKRQSVAFWCNPISGHATLYWYQQILGQGPKLLIQFQNNGVVDDSQLPKDRFSAERLKGVDSTLKIQPAKLEDSAVYLCASTPTWSPRITSTDTQYFGPGTRLTVL.

In this sample, this clonotype turned up a few times. The V and J genes are TRBV29-1 and TRBJ2-1; D possibly corresponds to TRBD2 (6 bases). This CDR3 has 15 residues. V dropped 7 bases and J dropped 4 bases, with 20 bases sitting between them. Germline assignment: CDR1 SQVTM and CDR2 ANQGSEA. CDR3 sequence: CSAPPSGQDYNEQFF. For the CDR3, the DNA is TGCAGCGCCCCGCCAAGCGGGCAGGATTACAATGAGCAGTTCTTC.

The chain joins TRBV19 to TRBJ2-1, with TRBD2 identical over 7 bases. The CDR3 extends over 16 amino acids. The V and J ends lost 1 base and 0 bases, in that order; junction bases with no gene match: 3. CDR1 and CDR2 from the germline V gene are LNHDA and SQIVND (reference sequence). CDR3 coding DNA: TGTGCCAGTAGTATAGCAAGGACTAGCTCCTACAATGAGCAGTTCTTC. As protein: CASSIARTSSYNEQFF.

The chain carries TRBV15 and TRBJ2-3, with TRBD2 identical over 10 bases. The J segment lost 1 base and the V segment lost 4 bases, leaving 14 bases of the junction unmatched. Germline V lookup: CDR1 LNHNV, CDR2 YYDKDF (reference sequence). This CDR3 is built from 19 residues. CDR3 nucleotides: TGTGCCACCAGCATCAACTCAAATGGGCTAGCGGGAGGCACAGATACGCAGTATTTT. Amino acid sequence: CATSINSNGLAGGTDTQYF.

To note about this clonotype: Given a much more abundant clone one base away, this may be a read error. This rearrangement joins TRBV29-1 to TRBJ2-1, with D possibly matching TRBD1 (6 bases). The ends were cut back, 4 bases at V and 8 bases at J, with 12 bases in the middle. The CDR3 contains 12 residues. The germline V gene encodes CDR1 SQVTM and CDR2 ANQGSEA. The CDR3, as DNA: TGCAGCGTTGTGGGGGCTAGCTATGAGCAGTTCTTC. This gives the protein CSVVGASYEQFF.

The CDR3 loop reads CASSATRDGRNYGYTF. The CDR3 DNA follows: TGCGCCAGCAGCGCGACGCGGGACGGACGTAACTATGGCTACACCTTC. The chain carries TRBV5-1 and TRBJ1-2, with a possible D match to TRBD1 (5 bases). Trimming removed 4 bases at V and 1 base at J, with 17 bases between. The CDR3 loop spans 16 amino acids. Germline V gives CDR1 SGHRS, CDR2 YFSETQ.

On this clonotype itself: One junction end disagrees with the germline gene, perhaps due to a read error. This rearrangement joins TRBV7-9 to TRBJ1-5; possibly TRBD1 for D (5 bases). Germline V gene lookup returns CDR1 SEHNR and CDR2 FQNEAQ (reference sequence). This CDR3 has 19 residues. Here the CDR3 DNA reads TGTGTCAGCAGCTTAGTCGCGGGGGTTGGCCAGGTGGGCAATCAGCCCCAGCATTTT. Translating it yields CVSSLVAGVGQVGNQPQHF.

This clonotype was counted many times. The genes are TRBV2 and TRBJ2-1; D might be TRBD1 (5 bases). Germline V lookup: CDR1 SNHLY, CDR2 FYNNEI. The V end lost 5 bases, the J end lost 12 bases, and 17 bases lay between the germline ends. The CDR3 sequence is 13 residues long. CDR3 sequence: CASSQDIKLVQFF. CDR3 sequence (DNA): TGTGCCAGCAGTCAGGACATTAAATTGGTGCAGTTCTTC.

The V gene is TRBV5-5, the J gene TRBJ2-3, with 14 positions matching TRBD2. This CDR3 has 17 residues. In germline, CDR1 is SGHKS, CDR2 YYEKEE (reference sequence). With V trimmed by 0 bases and J by 5 bases, 5 bases remained unmatched. CDR3 bases: TGTGCCAGCAGCTTGGGGGGACTAGCGGGAGCGCGAGATACGCAGTATTTT. This gives the protein CASSLGGLAGARDTQYF.

The genes are TRBV4-1 and TRBJ1-4; 9 bases match TRBD1. J lost 8 bases, V lost 3 bases, and 7 bases had no gene match. CDR3 length: 15 residues. Germline assignment: CDR1 MGHRA and CDR2 YSYEKL. The CDR3 protein is CASSQTGQGGEKLFF. The CDR3 DNA reads as TGCGCCAGCAGCCAGACGGGACAGGGAGGCGAAAAACTGTTTTTT.

This clonotype was counted many times. The rearrangement joins TRBV20-1 to TRBJ2-3, with TRBD2 as a possible D gene (5 bases). Deletions cut 3 bases from V and 5 bases from J, with 21 bases between. The CDR3 totals 16 residues. Germline loops: CDR1 DFQATT, CDR2 SNEGSKA (reference sequence). The CDR3 loop reads CSARDPLASMGDTQYF. The DNA for the CDR3 is TGCAGTGCTAGGGACCCCCTGGCTAGCATGGGAGATACGCAGTATTTT.

The chain couples TRBV5-1 to TRBJ2-5, with 9 positions matching TRBD2. Germline trimming cut 1 base from V and 4 bases from J; bases unmatched to any gene: 8. Germline CDR1 reads SGHRS; CDR2 reads YFSETQ. The CDR3 has 16 amino acids. This chain's CDR3 is CASSLSPAGGPETQYF. Here the CDR3 DNA reads TGCGCCAGCAGCTTGAGCCCAGCGGGAGGCCCAGAGACCCAGTACTTC.

This clonotype came up many times. The chain uses TRBV20-1 and TRBJ2-7, with 8 bases fitting TRBD1. CDR1 and CDR2 from the germline V gene are DFQATT and SNEGSKA (reference sequence). The CDR3 spans 11 residues. J gave up 3 bases and V 6 bases, and 1 base lay outside the gene matches. The CDR3 nucleotides are TGCAGTGCAGACAGGGGCTACGAGCAGTACTTC. It yields the protein CSADRGYEQYF.

This clonotype was seen at least ten times. The chain recombines TRBV20-1 with TRBJ2-5, with 8 bases matching TRBD2. The CDR3 totals 14 residues. CDR1 is DFQATT, CDR2 SNEGSKA, per germline (reference sequence). The junction had 11 bases not matched to a gene; V was cut back by 6 bases and J by 5 bases. The CDR3 DNA reads as TGCAGTGCCCTCGGAAGCGGGAGTTGGGAGACCCAGTACTTC. Translation gives CSALGSGSWETQYF.

The sample holds a few counts of this clonotype. This chain connects TRBV27 to TRBJ2-2, with D uncertain. The germline gives CDR1 MNHEY, CDR2 SMNVEV (reference sequence). Between the trimmed V and J ends, which lost 2 bases and 5 bases, there was a span of 6 bases. The CDR3 covers 13 residues. CDR3 sequence (DNA): TGTGCCAGCAGTTTAGTACTTACCGGGGAGCTGTTTTTT. It codes for CASSLVLTGELFF.

This clonotype was seen a handful of times. The gene calls are TRBV29-1 and TRBJ2-3, with 14 bases matching TRBD2. CDR1 and CDR2 from the germline V gene are SQVTM and ANQGSEA. This CDR3 is built from 16 residues. The V and J ends lost 6 bases and 7 bases, in that order; junction bases with no gene match: 12. The CDR3: CSVETPGLAGEYTQYF. DNA for the CDR3: TGCAGCGTCGAAACACCGGGACTAGCGGGAGAGTATACGCAGTATTTT.

The table lists this clonotype with many counts. This chain uses TRBV28 with TRBJ1-6; maybe TRBD1 (6 bases). The CDR3 totals 15 residues. Germline V gene sequence: CDR1 MDHEN, CDR2 SYDVKM. V lost 2 bases and J 6 bases, leaving 11 bases between the germline ends. The CDR3 here is CASSLGGHGNSPLHF. The CDR3 DNA follows: TGTGCCAGCAGTTTAGGGGGACATGGTAATTCACCCCTCCACTTT.

This clonotype was recorded a few times. V is TRBV4-2 and J is TRBJ2-7, with 8 bases lining up with TRBD2. The CDR3 loop spans 14 amino acids. Germline loops: CDR1 LGHNA, CDR2 YNFKEQ. V was pared by 5 bases and J by 6 bases, with 9 bases of the junction left unmatched. The CDR3 sequence is CASSEAGDPGEQYF. The CDR3 DNA reads TGTGCCAGCAGCGAAGCGGGAGACCCCGGCGAGCAGTACTTC.

This clonotype turned up a few times. The chain joins TRBV11-2 to TRBJ2-3; 7 nucleotides line up with TRBD2. Germline V lookup: CDR1 SGHAT, CDR2 FQNNGV. J gave up 1 base and V 3 bases, and 7 bases lay outside the gene matches. The CDR3 has 16 residues. The CDR3 loop reads CASSFYGGRRTDTQYF. CDR3 sequence (DNA): TGTGCCAGCAGCTTCTACGGCGGGAGACGCACAGATACGCAGTATTTT.